What follows are 20 T cell receptor beta chains derived from one specimen sequenced in a study of control samples from healthy donors and cancer patients. Repertoires were generated with immunoSEQ multiplex PCR, while TCRdb's copy carries only in-frame clones and drops some. The sample includes 65,000 to 85,000 clones, under 90% of them seen just once. Sequencing input: PBMCs. These receptor sequences come from a woman aged 50 to 65 with colorectal cancer.

This chain links TRBV6-5 with TRBJ2-2; TRBD1 matches at 7 bases. The CDR3 is 13 amino acids. Germline V gives CDR1 MNHEY, CDR2 SVGAGI. Trimming at V came to 7 bases and at J to 4 bases, leaving 3 bases not matched to a gene. The CDR3 protein is CASKPGGTGELFF. In nucleotides, the CDR3 is TGTGCCAGCAAACCAGGGGGCACCGGGGAGCTGTTTTTT.

The table lists this clone with a few counts. This rearrangement joins TRBV11-3 to TRBJ2-7; D is undetermined. The germline V and J ends were trimmed by 3 bases and 3 bases, with 3 bases remaining between them. Germline lookup yields CDR1 SGHNT and CDR2 YENEEA. This CDR3 has 11 amino acids. The CDR3 coding sequence is TGTGCCAGCAGCTTCCTCTACGAGCAGTACGTC. Its protein is CASSFLYEQYV.

V gene TRBV12-3 or TRBV12-4 combines with J gene TRBJ2-7; TRBD2 might be the D (6 bases). V gave up 6 bases and J gave up 0 bases, with 9 bases separating them. The CDR3 extends over 13 amino acids. CDR3 in amino acids: CASRRDGSYEQYV. The CDR3 DNA reads TGTGCCAGCAGGCGGGACGGCTCCTACGAGCAGTACGTC.

This chain links TRBV6-2 or TRBV6-3 with TRBJ2-1; D may match TRBD1 or TRBD2 (6 bases each). CDR3 length equals 16 residues. CDR1 and CDR2 from the germline V gene are MNHEY and SVGEGT. Trimming left V 5 bases short and J 0 bases short, with 14 bases between. This CDR3 is CASSDPGAPSYNEQFF. The DNA for the CDR3 is TGTGCCAGCAGTGACCCGGGGGCCCCCTCCTACAATGAGCAGTTCTTC.

This rearrangement joins TRBV24-1 to TRBJ2-3; unclear D gene. The CDR3 consists of 11 residues. CDR1 and CDR2 (germline): KGHDR, SFDVKD. Trimming took off 2 bases at V and 7 bases at J, with 3 bases between the two ends. The chain's CDR3 is CATSDSYTQYF. CDR3 nucleotide sequence: TGTGCCACCAGTGATTCTTATACGCAGTATTTT.

The chain uses TRBV7-2 and TRBJ2-3, with unresolved D. Trimming stripped 1 base from V and 1 base from J, with 6 bases between. The CDR3 is made up of 14 amino acids. Looked up from germline, CDR1 is SGHTA and CDR2 is FQGNSA. The CDR3 region has the DNA TGTGCCAGCAGCTTAGGGGCAGGCACAGATACGCAGTATTTT. Translating it yields CASSLGAGTDTQYF. Together with reference TRBV7-2 and TRBJ2-3, the CDR3 gives the full variable domain: GAGVSQSPSNKVTEKGKDVELRCDPISGHTALYWYRQSLGQGLEFLIYFQGNSAPDKSGLPSDRFSAERTGGSVSTLTIQRTQQEDSAVYLCASSLGAGTDTQYFGPGTRLTVL.

This chain uses TRBV4-3 with TRBJ1-2; D is undetermined. The CDR3 runs 15 residues. V dropped 0 bases and J dropped 5 bases, with 13 bases sitting between them. Germline lookup yields CDR1 LGHNA and CDR2 YSLEER. As DNA, the CDR3 is TGCGCCAGCAGCCAAGATATCGGGATGGCTTATGGCTACACCTTC. Residues: CASSQDIGMAYGYTF.

V usage is TRBV28 and J usage is TRBJ2-1; TRBD1 agrees at 8 bases. The CDR3 loop spans 14 amino acids. Germline-derived CDR1 and CDR2 are MDHEN and SYDVKM. V was pared by 1 base and J by 5 bases, with 1 base of the junction left unmatched. CDR3 residues: CASSLYRGDNEQFF. The CDR3 nucleotides read TGTGCCAGCAGTTTATACAGGGGGGACAATGAGCAGTTCTTC. The whole variable domain, filled in from reference TRBV28 and TRBJ2-1, reads DVKVTQSSRYLVKRTGEKVFLECVQDMDHENMFWYRQDPGLGLRLIYFSYDVKMKEKGDIPEGYSVSREKKERFSLILESASTNQTSMYLCASSLYRGDNEQFFGPGTRLTVL.

Here the CDR3 DNA reads TGTGCCAGCAGCTTGGTTACAGGGAACACTGAAGCTTTCTTT. Encoded protein: CASSLVTGNTEAFF. The rearrangement joins TRBV7-2 to TRBJ1-1; a possible D gene is TRBD1 (5 bases). Trimming took off 3 bases at V and 1 base at J, with 9 bases between the two ends. CDR1 SGHTA and CDR2 FQGNSA come from the germline V gene. The CDR3 totals 14 residues.

V is TRBV2 and J is TRBJ1-5, with D unresolved. The CDR3 contains 15 residues. Deletions cut 6 bases from V and 2 bases from J, with 14 bases between. The germline V gene has CDR1 SNHLY and CDR2 FYNNEI. CDR3 region: CASRGRDFGNQPQHF. CDR3 DNA: TGTGCCAGCAGAGGCCGGGATTTTGGCAATCAGCCCCAGCATTTT.

This clone was seen a single time. V is TRBV2 and J is TRBJ2-1, with TRBD1 matching over 7 bases. Germline trimming cut 6 bases from V and 2 bases from J; bases unmatched to any gene: 4. CDR3 length: 14 residues. Germline loops: CDR1 SNHLY, CDR2 FYNNEI. The chain's CDR3 is CASRTGPPYNEQFF. CDR3 bases: TGTGCCAGCAGGACAGGGCCGCCCTACAATGAGCAGTTCTTC.

The gene calls are TRBV28 and TRBJ1-6; D unclear. V was shortened by 6 bases and J by 0 bases, with 6 bases between the two germline ends. Germline V gives CDR1 MDHEN, CDR2 SYDVKM. This CDR3 region has 14 residues. The CDR3 DNA sequence: TGTGCCAGCAGCGGCCGCTCCTATAATTCACCCCTCCACTTT. Residues: CASSGRSYNSPLHF.

This clone was recorded only once. The rearrangement joins TRBV19 to TRBJ2-2, with 11 bases identical to TRBD1. This CDR3 region has 15 residues. V lost 6 bases and J lost 7; bases outside the gene matches: 7. Germline loops: CDR1 LNHDA, CDR2 SQIVND (reference sequence). The CDR3 coding sequence is TGTGCCAGTAGGGGACAGGGGGTATTGATCGGGGAGCTGTTTTTT. Its translation: CASRGQGVLIGELFF.

This clone was seen once. The rearrangement uses TRBV4-2 and TRBJ1-2; no definite D call. Germline V lookup: CDR1 LGHNA, CDR2 YNFKEQ. Trimming took 4 bases from V and 4 from J, leaving 7 bases between them. The CDR3 loop spans 12 amino acids. DNA for the CDR3: TGTGCCAGCAGCCCAGAGGGCTATGGCTACACCTTC. This gives the protein CASSPEGYGYTF.

This clone was seen only once. The CDR3 reads CASSRATGGGSYGYTF. As DNA, the CDR3 is TGCGCCAGCAGCCGCGCGACAGGGGGCGGTAGCTATGGCTACACCTTC. This chain joins TRBV4-3 and TRBJ1-2; TRBD1 aligns across 10 bases. Germline V gene sequence: CDR1 LGHNA, CDR2 YSLEER. V trimming: 4 bases; J trimming: 4 bases; junction bases outside the gene matches: 9. The CDR3 sequence is 16 residues long.

A single count supports this clone. This chain uses TRBV24-1 with TRBJ2-3, with D maybe TRBD2 (6 bases). The CDR3 extends over 17 amino acids. Trimming left V 2 bases short and J 4 bases short, with 18 bases between. The V gene's germline CDR1 is KGHDR and CDR2 SFDVKD. CDR3 sequence reads: CATSDYRLGLASDTQYF. In nucleotides, the CDR3 is TGTGCCACCAGTGATTATCGGCTCGGCCTAGCGTCAGATACGCAGTATTTT.

The genes are TRBV2 and TRBJ1-3, with D unresolved. V lost 3 bases to trimming and J lost 1 base, with 10 bases between them. The CDR3 spans 15 residues. Germline values: CDR1 SNHLY, CDR2 FYNNEI. As DNA, the CDR3 is TGTGCCAGCAGTGATCAAGGGATTTCTGGAAACACCATATATTTT. Translating it yields CASSDQGISGNTIYF.

The J gene is TRBJ2-6, the V gene TRBV24-1, with a tentative D call TRBD1 (6 bases). V lost 7 bases, J lost 3 bases, and 18 bases lay in between. The CDR3 runs 17 residues. Germline CDR1 and CDR2: KGHDR and SFDVKD. The CDR3: CATSHIEQGVGANVLTF. The CDR3, as DNA: TGTGCCACCAGCCACATAGAACAGGGTGTTGGGGCCAACGTCCTGACTTTC.

V gene TRBV14 combines with J gene TRBJ2-7; TRBD1 might be the D (7 bases). The CDR3 runs 13 residues. Trimming cost V 4 bases and J 6 bases, with 13 bases left between them. CDR1 and CDR2 from the germline V gene are SGHDN and FVKESK. CDR3: CASSRGTVGEQYV. The CDR3 DNA follows: TGTGCCAGCAGCCGCGGGACAGTTGGCGAGCAGTACGTC.

This chain connects TRBV5-1 to TRBJ1-1; TRBD1 agrees at 11 bases. This CDR3 comprises 14 residues. Germline V CDR1 and CDR2: SGHRS, YFSETQ. Trimming removed 5 bases from V and 7 bases from J; junction bases left unmatched: 7. The CDR3 nucleotides read TGCGCCAGCAGGGTGGGACAGGGGGAAATTGAAGCTTTCTTT. Its translation: CASRVGQGEIEAFF. Full variable domain (outside the CDR3, taken from reference TRBV5-1 and TRBJ1-1): KAGVTQTPRYLIKTRGQQVTLSCSPISGHRSVSWYQQTPGQGLQFLFEYFSETQRNKGNFPGRFSGRQFSNSRSEMNVSTLELGDSALYLCASRVGQGEIEAFFGQGTRLTVV.